A selection of T cell receptor beta chains follows, all from one sample in a study of chemoradiotherapy in HPV16-positive cancers. Clones were read by immunoSEQ multiplex PCR, and TCRdb kept only the in-frame ones, dropping some. This table holds some 30,000 clones, around 87% found once. The specimen was blood, collected from a patient who underwent chemoradiotherapy. These TCRs come from a human donor with HPV-associated anogenital cancer. CDR3s include the opening cysteine and the closing phenylalanine or tryptophan. A D gene is named only where the DNA matches it firmly. Not every row has a clone size; where given, it reads once, few, many or a size class.

length	V	J	D	size	DNA	CDR3
15	TRBV6-5	TRBJ1-1	NA	NA	TGTGCCAGCAGTTACTCTCCATCCCCGAACACTGAAGCTTTCTTT	CASSYSPSPNTEAFF
16	TRBV4-2	TRBJ1-3	TRBD1	NA	TGTGCCAGCAGCCAGGACGGGACAGGGGTAGACAACACCATATATTTT	CASSQDGTGVDNTIYF
15	TRBV5-1	TRBJ1-4	TRBD1	NA	TGCGCCAGCAGCCTCGAACAGGGGGCGGGTGAAAAACTGTTTTTT	CASSLEQGAGEKLFF
11	TRBV29-1	TRBJ1-2	TRBD1	NA	TGCAGCGCCGGGACAGACTATGGCTACACCTTC	CSAGTDYGYTF
11	TRBV2	TRBJ2-7	NA	few	TGTGCCAGCAGGGTCTCCTACGAGCAGTACTTC	CASRVSYEQYF
16	TRBV7-2	TRBJ2-2	NA	once	TGTGCCAGCAGTCCTAATCCCGGGGCGAACACCGGGGAGCTGTTTTTT	CASSPNPGANTGELFF
12	TRBV5-6	TRBJ1-2	NA	NA	TGTGCCAGCAACCAGTATAACTATGGCTACACCTTC	CASNQYNYGYTF
16	TRBV7-2	TRBJ2-1	TRBD2	NA	TGTGCCAGCAGCTTCGCTAGCGGGGGGGCCATGGATGAGCAGTTCTTC	CASSFASGGAMDEQFF
16	TRBV5-1	TRBJ2-3	NA	NA	TGCGCCAGCAGCTACTTACAGGCCCTTGGCACAGATACGCAGTATTTT	CASSYLQALGTDTQYF
13	TRBV6-5	TRBJ1-2	NA	NA	TGTGCCAGCAGTTACTCGTCAGGTACTGGCTACACCTTC	CASSYSSGTGYTF
13	TRBV19	TRBJ1-2	TRBD1	NA	TGTGCCAGTACTCCGACAGGGGTCTTTGGCTACACCTTC	CASTPTGVFGYTF
10	TRBV29-1	TRBJ2-1	NA	NA	TGCAGCGTTGGCATAAGTGAGCAGTTCTTC	CSVGISEQFF
12	TRBV5-1	TRBJ2-1	NA	NA	TGCGCCAGCAGCTTGGTAGGGGCTGAGCAGTTCTTC	CASSLVGAEQFF
17	TRBV5-1	TRBJ1-2	TRBD1	NA	TGCGCCAGCAGCTCCGGACAGGGTTCGGCTGCTAACTATGGCTACACCTTC	CASSSGQGSAANYGYTF
15	TRBV5-6	TRBJ1-1	NA	NA	TGTGCCAGCAGCTCATGGGGGAAAATGAACACTGAAGCTTTCTTT	CASSSWGKMNTEAFF
15	TRBV7-9	TRBJ1-5	NA	NA	TGTGCCAGCAGCGATCCGGGGATTGGCAATCAGCCCCAGCATTTT	CASSDPGIGNQPQHF
15	TRBV19	TRBJ2-7	NA	NA	TGTGCCAGCCAAAGGGATTTCTCCGTACCCTACGAGCAGTACTTC	CASQRDFSVPYEQYF
14	TRBV9	TRBJ2-7	NA	NA	TGTGCCAGCAGCGCGACCGACACTCCCTACGAGCAGTACTTC	CASSATDTPYEQYF
14	TRBV11-3	TRBJ2-5	TRBD2	NA	TGTGCCAGCAGCTACGGGGGGGCAACGGAGACCCAGTACTTC	CASSYGGATETQYF
16	TRBV6-1	TRBJ2-7	NA	NA	TGTGCCAGCAGTGCTCACAGGACTTCGGACTCCTACGAGCAGTACTTC	CASSAHRTSDSYEQYF
15	TRBV7-8	TRBJ1-2	NA	NA	TGTGCCAGCAGCTTAGGGGGCCTGGGGAACTATGGCTACACCTTC	CASSLGGLGNYGYTF
16	TRBV5-4	TRBJ1-6	NA	once	TGTGCCAGCAGCTTCCACGACGGGAGCTATAATTCACCCCTCCACTTT	CASSFHDGSYNSPLHF
14	TRBV5-6	TRBJ2-5	TRBD1	NA	TGTGCCAGCAGCTTCCGGGACAGACAAGAGACCCAGTACTTC	CASSFRDRQETQYF
18	TRBV5-4	TRBJ2-2	TRBD2	NA	TGTGCCAGCAACCCCTCGGGACTAGCGGGGGGGAACACCGGGGAGCTGTTTTTT	CASNPSGLAGGNTGELFF
13	TRBV6-5	TRBJ1-1	TRBD1	NA	TGTGCCAGCACCACAGGGGCCGCCACTGAAGCTTTCTTT	CASTTGAATEAFF
14	TRBV4-1	TRBJ2-7	NA	NA	TGCGCCAGCAGCCAAGGGTCCGGGGCTTACGAGCAGTACTTC	CASSQGSGAYEQYF
15	TRBV7-6	TRBJ2-7	NA	NA	TGTGCCAGCAGCCCTACACAGGGTTCTACCAGTGAGCAGTACTTC	CASSPTQGSTSEQYF
13	TRBV15	TRBJ1-2	NA	NA	TGTGCCACCAGCAGAGATGTCCGGGTGGGCTACACCTTC	CATSRDVRVGYTF
15	TRBV7-3	TRBJ2-7	NA	NA	TGTGCCAGCAGCATCGACGTCAGCAGGGCGTACGAGCAGTACTTC	CASSIDVSRAYEQYF
15	TRBV23-1	TRBJ2-2	NA	NA	TGCGCCAGCAGTCAACAGGGGACGAACACCGGGGAGCTGTTTTTT	CASSQQGTNTGELFF
14	TRBV9	TRBJ2-3	NA	NA	TGTGCCAGCAGCACCACGCTTACAGGCGTAACGCAGTATTTT	CASSTTLTGVTQYF
15	TRBV11-2	TRBJ2-7	NA	NA	TGTGCCAGCAGCTTACCCCCGTCCCTCTCCTACGAGCAGTACTTC	CASSLPPSLSYEQYF
16	TRBV4-2	TRBJ1-4	TRBD1	NA	TGTGCCAGCAGACACGGACAGGGGGCAACTAATGAAAAACTGTTTTTT	CASRHGQGATNEKLFF
15	TRBV4-2	TRBJ1-5	TRBD1	few	TGTGCCAGCAGCCAACAGGTAAACAGGGGTCAGCCCCAGCATTTT	CASSQQVNRGQPQHF
12	TRBV7-2	TRBJ2-2	NA	NA	TGTGCCAGCAGCTTGGGTGGCTACGAGCTGTTTTTT	CASSLGGYELFF
17	TRBV7-8	TRBJ2-7	TRBD2	NA	TGTGCCAGCAGCTTAGCGGGGAGGGGCCGGACGGTCTACGAGCAGTACTTC	CASSLAGRGRTVYEQYF
15	TRBV19	TRBJ2-2	NA	few	TGTGCCAGTATCAACCAAGTCGGGGTAACCGGGGAGCTGTTTTTT	CASINQVGVTGELFF
15	TRBV7-2	TRBJ1-6	TRBD1	few	TGTGCCAGCAGCATTCATGGACAGGGTTATTCACCCCTCCACTTT	CASSIHGQGYSPLHF
14	TRBV7-8	TRBJ2-7	NA	once	TGTGCCAGCAGCTTTGGGCAGGGGGGTTCCGAGCAGTACTTC	CASSFGQGGSEQYF
15	TRBV28	TRBJ1-5	NA	NA	TGTGCCAGCGCCATTCAGACAGCTTACAATCAGCCCCAGCATTTT	CASAIQTAYNQPQHF
16	TRBV19	TRBJ1-2	NA	NA	TGTGCCAGTAGTTCCCGCCGACAGCTGCCTAACTATGGCTACACCTTC	CASSSRRQLPNYGYTF
16	TRBV2	TRBJ2-2	TRBD2	NA	TGTGCCAGCAATCGCCCCGGGAGGCCGATCACCGGGGAGCTGTTTTTT	CASNRPGRPITGELFF
14	TRBV6-5	TRBJ2-7	TRBD1	NA	TGTGCCAGCAGCGCCGGGACAGGGGGATACGAGCAGTACTTC	CASSAGTGGYEQYF
11	TRBV20-1	TRBJ1-1	NA	NA	TGCAGTGCTAGTTCTAGACTTGGCGCTTTCTTT	CSASSRLGAFF
13	TRBV14	TRBJ2-1	TRBD1	NA	TGTGCCAGCAGCCAAGATCGACAGGGGTTATTGTTCTTC	CASSQDRQGLLFF
13	TRBV5-1	TRBJ2-7	TRBD1	NA	TGCGCCAGCAGCGTCGGACAGGCCTACGAGCAGTACTTC	CASSVGQAYEQYF
10	TRBV29-1	TRBJ2-5	TRBD1	once	TGCAGCGTGGGGGACAGGGCCCAGTACTTC	CSVGDRAQYF